A single sample is the source of the 27 T cell receptor beta chains below, sequenced in a study of blood T cell repertoires in COVID-19. Clones were sequenced by immunoSEQ multiplex PCR, and TCRdb holds only the in-frame ones, with some missing. Among some 86,000 clones listed, approximately 80% were seen once. Sequencing was done on a sample of peripheral blood. Source of these receptors: a woman aged 80 or older with active or convalescent COVID-19.

The rearrangement joins TRBV29-1 to TRBJ2-1, with a weak D call TRBD2 (5 bases). The CDR3 spans 14 residues. The V gene's germline CDR1 is SQVTM and CDR2 ANQGSEA. V was cut by 0 bases and J by 7 bases, with 13 bases left in between. The CDR3 DNA is TGCAGCGTTGAAGAGCAGAGGACTTTTAATGAGCAGTTCTTC. Translation: CSVEEQRTFNEQFF.

This clone has more than one count but fewer than ten. Here the CDR3 DNA reads TGTGCCAGTAGTACAACGACTGTCTATGGCTACACCTTC. Translated: CASSTTTVYGYTF. This chain connects TRBV19 to TRBJ1-2; D gene uncertain. CDR1 and CDR2 (germline): LNHDA, SQIVND (reference sequence). The CDR3 is 13 amino acids. The V gene lost 4 bases and the J gene lost 4 bases, with 10 bases spanning the gap.

The rearrangement uses TRBV27 and TRBJ2-7; 7 bases are a match to TRBD1. Per germline, CDR1 MNHEY and CDR2 SMNVEV (reference sequence). The V gene end was trimmed by 2 bases and the J gene end by 4 bases; junction bases not matched to a gene: 5. The CDR3 length is 14 residues. CDR3 in amino acids: CASSLDRVGYEQYF. The CDR3 DNA is TGTGCCAGCAGTTTAGACAGGGTAGGTTACGAGCAGTACTTC.

This chain uses TRBV18 with TRBJ2-7; 7 positions agree with TRBD1. After removal of 4 bases from V and 6 bases from J, the junction contained 15 bases not matched to a gene. Germline assignment: CDR1 KGHSH and CDR2 LQKENI. The CDR3 has 16 residues. CDR3 bases: TGTGCCAGCTCACGCACCGCCGGGACAGATTCCGGCGAGCAGTACTTC. Protein: CASSRTAGTDSGEQYF.

This clone was detected only a few times. The rearrangement links TRBV6-6 to TRBJ2-3; D remains ambiguous. Looked up from germline, CDR1 is MNHNY and CDR2 is SVGAGI (reference sequence). V was clipped by 5 bases and J by 1 base, with 7 bases between them. The CDR3 spans 13 residues. The CDR3, as DNA: TGTGCCAGCAGTCCCCGGGGCACAGATACGCAGTATTTT. Translation: CASSPRGTDTQYF.

In its sample, this clone was seen once. This chain uses TRBV9 with TRBJ2-7, with TRBD2 matching 9 bases. V shed 3 bases and J 0 bases; nucleotides not matched to a gene: 7. Germline CDR1 SGDLS, CDR2 YYNGEE. The CDR3 is 16 amino acids. As DNA, the CDR3 is TGTGCCAGCAGCGGCCGAAGCGGGAGGACCTCCTACGAGCAGTACTTC. Amino acid sequence: CASSGRSGRTSYEQYF.

The J gene is TRBJ2-1, the V gene TRBV10-3; 11 bases are shared with TRBD2. The CDR3 is 15 residues long. Germline CDR1 is ENHRY and CDR2 is SYGVKD. Trimming removed 3 bases from V and 9 bases from J; junction bases left unmatched: 7. The CDR3 region is CAISDRRLAGFEQFF. CDR3 bases: TGTGCCATCAGTGACCGCCGACTAGCGGGATTTGAGCAGTTCTTC.

The V call is TRBV11-3, the J call TRBJ2-1; 15 bases map to TRBD2. V was clipped by 0 bases and J by 0 bases; unmatched bases: 6. CDR3 length equals 20 residues. Germline-derived CDR1 and CDR2 are SGHNT and YENEEA. The chain's CDR3 is CASSLDGTSGGPSSYNEQFF. CDR3 nucleotide sequence: TGTGCCAGCAGCTTAGATGGGACTAGCGGGGGGCCGAGCTCCTACAATGAGCAGTTCTTC.

The genes are TRBV9 and TRBJ1-3, with a weak D call TRBD1 (5 bases). V lost 3 bases, J lost 2 bases, and 18 bases lay in between. From germline, CDR1 is SGDLS and CDR2 YYNGEE. The CDR3 runs 17 residues. The DNA of the CDR3 is TGTGCCAGCAGCGCACGTGGGGCCCCTTTTGCTGGAAACACCATATATTTT. It yields the protein CASSARGAPFAGNTIYF.

This clone showed up just once. This chain connects TRBV20-1 to TRBJ1-1; D is uncertain. Trimming took 5 bases from V and 2 from J, leaving 6 bases between them. This CDR3 has 11 amino acids. Germline loops: CDR1 DFQATT, CDR2 SNEGSKA (reference sequence). The CDR3 bases are TGCAGTGCTGGGAGTAACACTGAAGCTTTCTTT. Translating it yields CSAGSNTEAFF.

The chain links TRBV5-1 to TRBJ2-2; 13 bases align to TRBD2. The CDR3 extends over 18 amino acids. V shed 4 bases and J 2 bases; nucleotides not matched to a gene: 8. Germline values: CDR1 SGHRS, CDR2 YFSETQ. The CDR3 loop reads CASSPRTSGGTNTGELFF. The CDR3 DNA follows: TGCGCCAGCAGCCCCCGGACTAGCGGGGGAACTAACACCGGGGAGCTGTTTTTT.

V usage is TRBV18 and J usage is TRBJ2-7; 9 nucleotides agree with TRBD1. The CDR3 totals 15 residues. V lost 3 bases to trimming and J lost 5 bases; unmatched junction nucleotides: 8. Looked up from germline, CDR1 is KGHSH and CDR2 is LQKENI. CDR3 sequence: CASSPVGTGSHEQYF. CDR3 nucleotide sequence: TGTGCCAGCTCACCCGTCGGGACAGGGTCCCACGAGCAGTACTTC.

The CDR3 DNA is TGTGCCAGCAGTCCCCATCGACAGGTCGTCGGACAGCCTACTGGGGCCAACGTCCTGACTTTC. Protein: CASSPHRQVVGQPTGANVLTF. This chain joins TRBV28 and TRBJ2-6, with a possible D match to TRBD1 (6 bases). V was trimmed by 5 bases and J by 2 bases, leaving 28 bases between them. CDR3 length: 21 residues. Per the germline V gene, CDR1 is MDHEN and CDR2 is SYDVKM.

The chain uses TRBV5-6 and TRBJ1-2; D remains ambiguous. CDR3 length: 11 amino acids. V was clipped by 0 bases and J by 6 bases, with 3 bases between them. The germline CDR1 and CDR2 sequences are SGHDT and YYEEEE. The CDR3 DNA reads TGTGCCAGCAGCTTGGAGCATGGCTACACCTTC. This encodes CASSLEHGYTF.

The rearrangement joins TRBV7-9 to TRBJ1-4; no definite D call. The ends were cut back, 2 bases at V and 8 bases at J, with 15 bases in the middle. The CDR3 is 15 residues long. Germline V gene data show CDR1 as SEHNR and CDR2 as FQNEAQ (reference sequence). The CDR3 loop reads CASSLSRGGAEKLFF. CDR3 nucleotides: TGTGCCAGCAGCTTAAGTCGGGGAGGAGCGGAAAAACTGTTTTTT.

The rearrangement links TRBV6-1 to TRBJ2-1, with 8 nucleotides matching TRBD2. Looked up from germline, CDR1 is MNHNS and CDR2 is SASEGT. The V and J ends lost 3 bases and 9 bases, in that order; junction bases with no gene match: 7. There are 14 residues in the CDR3. The CDR3 loop is CASSDPGRGGEQFF. The CDR3 nucleotides are TGTGCCAGCAGTGACCCCGGGAGGGGTGGTGAGCAGTTCTTC.

The chain employs TRBV7-2 and TRBJ1-1; D is uncertain. This CDR3 spans 13 amino acids. The germline CDR1 and CDR2 sequences are SGHTA and FQGNSA. Between the trimmed V and J ends, which lost 5 bases and 3 bases, there was a span of 10 bases. CDR3 region: CASSQGRDTEAFF. The CDR3 coding sequence is TGTGCCAGCAGCCAAGGTCGGGACACTGAAGCTTTCTTT.

The V gene is TRBV7-2, the J gene TRBJ1-3; tentative D call: TRBD1 (5 bases). The CDR3 extends over 15 amino acids. Germline assignment: CDR1 SGHTA and CDR2 FQGNSA. The V and J ends lost 4 bases and 2 bases respectively, with 12 bases between them. CDR3 DNA sequence: TGTGCCAGCAGCTACGTCACAGGTGCTGGAAACACCATATATTTT. Residues: CASSYVTGAGNTIYF. The full variable domain, rest sourced from reference TRBV7-2 and TRBJ1-3, is GAGVSQSPSNKVTEKGKDVELRCDPISGHTALYWYRQSLGQGLEFLIYFQGNSAPDKSGLPSDRFSAERTGGSVSTLTIQRTQQEDSAVYLCASSYVTGAGNTIYFGEGSWLTVV.

In its sample, this clone was seen a few times. The CDR3, as DNA: TGTGCCAGCAGCACAGACCTGACCGGCGATGCTTTCTTT. It codes for CASSTDLTGDAFF. This sequence joins TRBV7-2 and TRBJ1-1; D gene unclear. Germline V gene lookup returns CDR1 SGHTA and CDR2 FQGNSA. The V and J ends lost 5 bases and 11 bases respectively, with 18 bases between them. CDR3 length: 13 amino acids.

A word on this clone: At the DNA level, this CDR3 is encoded by other sequences in the same sample as well. This CDR3 reads CASSQGWGGSSYNSPLHF. The CDR3 DNA reads as TGTGCCAGCAGCCAAGGATGGGGGGGTTCTTCCTATAATTCACCCCTCCACTTT. This rearrangement joins TRBV3-1 (or the pseudogene TRBV3-2) to TRBJ1-6; possible D gene TRBD1, 5 bases. The CDR3 is 18 amino acids. V was shortened by 1 base and J by 1 base, with 14 bases between the two germline ends. Germline CDR1 LGHDT, CDR2 YNNKEL (reference sequence).

In nucleotides, the CDR3 is TGTGCCAGCAGTCAAGACAGGGGCGGAGGCTACACCTTC. This encodes CASSQDRGGGYTF. The chain is built from TRBV6-4 and TRBJ1-2; 8 bases line up with TRBD1. Germline CDR1 reads MRHNA; CDR2 reads SNTAGT. The trim removed 5 bases at V and 8 bases at J, leaving 7 bases unmatched. The CDR3 extends over 13 amino acids.

The J gene is TRBJ2-3, the V gene TRBV6-6, with TRBD2 matching over 8 bases. The germline V gene has CDR1 MNHNY and CDR2 SVGAGI (reference sequence). V was clipped by 4 bases and J by 5 bases; unmatched bases: 11. The CDR3 totals 16 residues. The CDR3 DNA reads as TGTGCCAGCAGTTCACCTCAAGCGGGAGTTTTAGATACGCAGTATTTT. As protein: CASSSPQAGVLDTQYF.

The V and J genes are TRBV19 and TRBJ1-4; perhaps TRBD1 as D (6 bases). CDR1 and CDR2 (germline): LNHDA, SQIVND (reference sequence). V lost 2 bases and J lost 8, with 18 bases in between. The CDR3 is 16 amino acids. The chain's CDR3 is CASSIPPGQGREKLFF. CDR3 in DNA: TGTGCCAGTAGTATACCCCCCGGGCAGGGGCGCGAAAAACTGTTTTTT. Full variable domain (missing parts from reference TRBV19 and TRBJ1-4): DGGITQSPKYLFRKEGQNVTLSCEQNLNHDAMYWYRQDPGQGLRLIYYSQIVNDFQKGDIAEGYSVSREKKESFPLTVTSAQKNPTAFYLCASSIPPGQGREKLFFGSGTQLSVL.

The V call is TRBV7-9, the J call TRBJ2-7; 11 positions agree with TRBD1. The CDR3 totals 13 residues. The germline CDR1 and CDR2 sequences are SEHNR and FQNEAQ (reference sequence). V gave up 5 bases and J gave up 6 bases; unmatched junction bases: 3. CDR3 DNA sequence: TGTGCCAGCAGCAGGGGGACAGGGGGCGAGCAGTACTTC. It specifies CASSRGTGGEQYF.

This rearrangement joins TRBV5-1 to TRBJ2-7; D is undetermined. Germline lookup yields CDR1 SGHRS and CDR2 YFSETQ. Trimming took off 1 base at V and 5 bases at J, with 13 bases between the two ends. The CDR3 totals 14 residues. The CDR3 is CASSLSLELHEQYF. The DNA for the CDR3 is TGCGCCAGCAGCTTGAGCCTAGAGTTACACGAGCAGTACTTC.

This clone was detected once. The rearrangement uses TRBV9 and TRBJ1-3; D is possibly TRBD1 (6 bases). There are 14 residues in the CDR3. V lost 3 bases, J lost 4 bases, and 11 bases lay in between. The germline V gene encodes CDR1 SGDLS and CDR2 YYNGEE. CDR3 DNA sequence: TGTGCCAGCAGCGCAGGGGTGGCCGGAAACACCATATATTTT. Its translation is CASSAGVAGNTIYF. The full variable domain, with the rest looked up from reference TRBV9 and TRBJ1-3, is DSGVTQTPKHLITATGQRVTLRCSPRSGDLSVYWYQQSLDQGLQFLIQYYNGEERAKGNILERFSAQQFPDLHSELNLSSLELGDSALYFCASSAGVAGNTIYFGEGSWLTVV.

The J gene is TRBJ2-1, the V gene TRBV10-3, with D possibly TRBD2 on 7 matching bases. Germline CDR1 reads ENHRY; CDR2 reads SYGVKD. V was cut by 9 bases and J by 9 bases, with 18 bases left in between. The CDR3 covers 13 residues. The CDR3 DNA reads TGTGCCATGGGCGGCGGGGGCGCCTCTGAGCAGTTCTTC. It specifies CAMGGGGASEQFF.